The rows below give T cell receptor beta chains drawn from one sample of a study of beta chain features in type 1 diabetes. TCRdb's table, derived via immunoSEQ multiplex PCR, lists solely in-frame clones and lacks some. In the table there are 350,000 to 400,000 clones, 10% to 15% of which are singletons. The sequenced material came from naive CD4+ T cells from blood. All receptors come from a young woman with type 1 diabetes. Both conserved end residues are part of each CDR3. Each record gives: V gene, clone size, J gene, D gene, CDR3 protein, CDR3 DNA. A D gene is named only where the DNA matches it firmly. Clone size is shown for a subset of rows, as once, few, many or a class of expanded clone.

>TRBV19|.|TRBJ1-1|.
CASFEGSVHTEAFF
TGTGCCAGTTTTGAGGGCAGCGTTCACACTGAAGCTTTCTTT
>TRBV5-1|.|TRBJ2-1|.
CASSLGDLLNEQFF
TGCGCCAGCAGCTTGGGGGACTTACTCAATGAGCAGTTCTTC
>TRBV11-2|.|TRBJ1-1|.
CASSQRITQGTEAFF
TGTGCCAGCAGCCAGCGGATTACTCAGGGGACTGAAGCTTTCTTT
>TRBV7-9|few|TRBJ2-3|.
CASSSQAERTDTQYF
TGTGCCAGCAGCTCACAGGCGGAACGCACAGATACGCAGTATTTT
>TRBV6-5|few|TRBJ1-2|.
CASSYSGVGYTF
TGTGCCAGCAGTTACAGCGGGGTAGGCTACACCTTC
>TRBV2|.|TRBJ1-1|.
CASSLEVNTEAFF
TGTGCCAGCAGTTTGGAGGTGAACACTGAAGCTTTCTTT
>TRBV7-3|.|TRBJ2-1|TRBD2
CASSPAGGSYNEQFF
TGTGCCAGCAGCCCAGCGGGAGGATCCTACAATGAGCAGTTCTTC
>TRBV7-9|.|TRBJ2-7|TRBD1
CASSTRTGYEQYF
TGTGCCAGCAGCACCCGGACAGGGTACGAGCAGTACTTC
>TRBV7-6|.|TRBJ2-2|.
CASSQTGNPNTGELFF
TGTGCCAGCAGCCAAACAGGGAACCCGAACACCGGGGAGCTGTTTTTT
>TRBV2|.|TRBJ2-2|.
CASSETGTGELFF
TGTGCCAGCAGTGAAACGGGAACCGGGGAGCTGTTTTTT
>TRBV30|.|TRBJ1-1|.
CAWSRGGSEARAFF
TGTGCCTGGAGTCGAGGCGGCAGCGAGGCGAGAGCTTTCTTT
>TRBV13|few|TRBJ2-3|TRBD2
CARGGPLQGGTQYF
TGTGCCAGGGGAGGGCCCCTCCAGGGTGGTACGCAGTATTTT
>TRBV5-1|few|TRBJ2-1|TRBD2
CASSLGLAGTYNEQFF
TGCGCCAGCAGCTTGGGACTAGCGGGGACCTACAATGAGCAGTTCTTC
>TRBV7-9|few|TRBJ1-1|.
CASSLLSQAGTEAFF
TGTGCCAGCAGCTTATTGAGCCAGGCTGGCACTGAAGCTTTCTTT
>TRBV10-3|few|TRBJ2-6|.
CAINGQPSSGANVLTF
TGTGCCATCAATGGACAGCCGAGCTCTGGGGCCAACGTCCTGACTTTC
>TRBV9|.|TRBJ2-5|.
CASSIDGGRETQYF
TGTGCCAGCAGCATAGATGGGGGCCGCGAGACCCAGTACTTC
>TRBV27|few|TRBJ2-7|.
CASSSIFGSGYEQYF
TGTGCCAGCAGTTCCATCTTCGGATCGGGCTACGAGCAGTACTTC
>TRBV5-4|.|TRBJ2-1|TRBD2
CASSATHGAGAGNEQFF
TGTGCCAGCAGCGCCACGCATGGGGCGGGAGCGGGTAATGAGCAGTTCTTC
>TRBV18|few|TRBJ2-7|.
CASSPLPLGEQYF
TGTGCCAGCTCACCATTACCCCTAGGCGAGCAGTACTTC
>TRBV5-6|.|TRBJ2-2|.
CASSLRVGELFF
TGTGCCAGCAGCTTGAGAGTCGGGGAGCTGTTTTTT
>TRBV28|few|TRBJ2-2|.
CASISGEGTGELFF
TGTGCCAGCATCTCGGGAGAGGGCACCGGGGAGCTGTTTTTT
>TRBV28|.|TRBJ2-5|TRBD1
CAGSGPGTGYGETQYF
TGTGCCGGGTCAGGTCCCGGGACAGGGTACGGAGAGACCCAGTACTTC
>TRBV4-1|few|TRBJ1-4|.
CASTPGLPYEKLFF
TGCGCCAGCACCCCGGGACTTCCCTATGAAAAACTGTTTTTT
>TRBV5-6|.|TRBJ2-3|TRBD1
CASSGQGPDTQYF
TGTGCCAGCAGCGGACAGGGGCCAGATACGCAGTATTTT
>TRBV4-3|few|TRBJ1-2|.
CASSQDQGGFYGYTF
TGCGCCAGCAGCCAAGATCAGGGCGGTTTCTATGGCTACACCTTC
>TRBV7-2|.|TRBJ1-2|.
CASSLGSFERLAYGYTF
TGTGCCAGCAGCCTTGGCTCTTTTGAGCGGCTGGCCTATGGCTACACCTTC
>TRBV10-3|.|TRBJ2-3|TRBD2
CAISEPSGGATDTQYF
TGTGCCATCAGTGAACCTAGCGGGGGAGCCACAGATACGCAGTATTTT
>TRBV4-3|few|TRBJ2-7|.
CASSNHHQGEQYF
TGCGCCAGCAGCAACCATCATCAGGGGGAGCAGTACTTC
>TRBV9|.|TRBJ2-2|.
CASSVAPGNTGELFF
TGTGCCAGCAGCGTAGCCCCGGGGAACACCGGGGAGCTGTTTTTT
>TRBV18|.|TRBJ2-4|TRBD2
CASSQDLRGDIQYF
TGTGCCAGCTCACAGGACCTGCGGGGGGACATTCAGTACTTC
>TRBV23-1|few|TRBJ2-7|TRBD2
CASSHWASGRAGDEQYF
TGCGCCAGCAGTCACTGGGCTAGCGGGAGGGCCGGGGACGAGCAGTACTTC